This TCR beta chain was sequenced during a study of CD8 T cells in ankylosing spondylitis. Quantitative molecular-barcoded 5'-RACE generated the TCR beta libraries. TCRdb itself ran the 5' RACE reads through MiXCR, one entry per CDR3 protein. The sample yields over 200,000 distinct CDR3 sequences, around 17% seen once. Study-wide findings and caveats: Some of the motif variants had earlier been found in reactive arthritis patients' fluid and blood. Within peripheral blood, clones linked to disease were CD8+ and relatively rare. A TCR beta motif of eight or nine highly homologous variants seemed to mark ankylosing spondylitis blood. Reported data indicate significant enrichment of disease-linked clones within matched ankylosing spondylitis synovial fluid.

There are a few counts of this clonotype. Its antigen is not identified. Germline-derived CDR1 and CDR2 are KGHSH and LQKENI. The CDR3 spans 15 residues. V was trimmed by 3 bases and J by 0 bases, leaving 11 bases between them. Sequencing input: blood, either unsorted or a sorted T cell fraction (not recorded which). This chain connects TRBV18 to TRBJ2-5; tentative D call: TRBD2 (5 bases). The sequence was collected from a male donor with ankylosing spondylitis. As DNA, the CDR3 is TGTGCCAGCTCACCGAGCGGTGCGTACCAAGAGACCCAGTACTTC. As protein: CASSPSGAYQETQYF.